This T cell receptor beta chain was captured by sequencing in a study of cytomegalovirus exposure and HLA in healthy donors. Across the study: Earlier, 95 million to 140 million unique TCR beta sequences were recovered from approximately 200 million T cells by an analysis. Clustering assigned 81% of the roughly 420 genotyped donors to the Caucasian-associated ancestry cluster.

The CDR3 has 14 residues. Germline assignment: CDR1 SGHRS and CDR2 YFSETQ. V lost 4 bases and J lost 4, with 14 bases in between. This PCR relied on a set of 60 Vbeta primers and 13 Jbeta primers. The table came from immunoSEQ multiplex PCR; TCRdb's copy has only in-frame clones and leaves some out. Of approximately 93,000 clones listed, just under 80% were seen once; the top ten hold approximately 3.8%. The sequenced material came from PBMCs. This clonotype was sampled from a woman aged 40 to 55 in good health and CMV-seronegative. The rearrangement uses TRBV5-1 and TRBJ2-5; maybe TRBD1 (8 bases). In DNA, the CDR3 is TGCGCCAGCAGCGGACAGGGAGGGGGAGAGACCCAGTACTTC. As protein: CASSGQGGGETQYF.